A selection of T cell receptor beta chains follows, all from one sample in a study. TCRdb analysed the RT-PCR reads with MiXCR anew, one entry per CDR3 protein. Seen here are fewer than 800,000 distinct CDR3 sequences, 12% to 15% observed once, and the top ten hold just over 3.5%. Sequencing was performed on memory CD4+ T cells from blood. These receptor sequences come from a female donor in good health, serving as a healthy control. The CDR3 runs from the conserved cysteine through the conserved F or W. D genes are given only for firm matches. A row's size may be missing; if present it is once, few, many or a size class.

abundance: many; j_gene: TRBJ2-1; d_gene: TRBD1; v_gene: TRBV20-1; CDR3aa: CSAIPRTGGRKGAMYNEQFF; CDR3nt: TGCAGTGCTATCCCGAGGACAGGGGGTAGGAAGGGAGCAATGTACAATGAGCAGTTCTTC
abundance: few; j_gene: TRBJ2-1; d_gene: NA; v_gene: TRBV9; CDR3aa: CASSVDPSYNEQFF; CDR3nt: TGTGCCAGCAGCGTAGACCCTAGCTACAATGAGCAGTTCTTC
abundance: few; j_gene: TRBJ2-1; d_gene: TRBD2; v_gene: TRBV28; CDR3aa: CASTPGGWGGGYNEQFF; CDR3nt: TGTGCCAGCACCCCGGGAGGGTGGGGAGGGGGCTACAATGAGCAGTTCTTC
abundance: NA; j_gene: TRBJ1-2; d_gene: TRBD1; v_gene: TRBV28; CDR3aa: CASKTGDFDNYGYTF; CDR3nt: TGTGCCAGCAAGACAGGGGACTTCGATAACTATGGCTACACCTTC
abundance: NA; j_gene: TRBJ2-2; d_gene: NA; v_gene: TRBV3-1; CDR3aa: CASSQEVQSTGELFF; CDR3nt: TGTGCCAGCAGCCAAGAGGTTCAGAGCACCGGGGAGCTGTTTTTT
abundance: NA; j_gene: TRBJ1-2; d_gene: NA; v_gene: TRBV12-3/TRBV12-4; CDR3aa: CASSPGIAGGYTF; CDR3nt: TGTGCCAGCAGCCCGGGAATCGCTGGGGGCTACACCTTC
abundance: NA; j_gene: TRBJ1-5; d_gene: TRBD1; v_gene: TRBV20-1; CDR3aa: CSAPFRGTADQPQHF; CDR3nt: TGCAGTGCCCCATTCAGGGGGACAGCGGACCAGCCCCAGCATTTT
abundance: many; j_gene: TRBJ2-5; d_gene: TRBD1; v_gene: TRBV5-1; CDR3aa: CASNPDRANQETQYF; CDR3nt: TGCGCCAGCAATCCGGACAGGGCGAACCAAGAGACCCAGTACTTC
abundance: many; j_gene: TRBJ2-1; d_gene: TRBD2; v_gene: TRBV20-1; CDR3aa: CSARDGGGRIRNEQFF; CDR3nt: TGCAGTGCTAGAGACGGGGGCGGGAGGATACGCAATGAGCAGTTCTTC
abundance: NA; j_gene: TRBJ1-1; d_gene: TRBD1; v_gene: TRBV5-1; CDR3aa: CASSPRTGGVTEAFF; CDR3nt: TGCGCCAGCAGCCCGCGGACAGGCGGGGTCACTGAAGCTTTCTTT
abundance: NA; j_gene: TRBJ2-7; d_gene: TRBD2; v_gene: TRBV7-2; CDR3aa: CASSSSGRGSYEQYF; CDR3nt: TGTGCCAGCAGTTCCAGCGGGAGAGGGAGCTACGAGCAGTACTTC
abundance: many; j_gene: TRBJ1-2; d_gene: NA; v_gene: TRBV20-1; CDR3aa: CSARDERNSNYGYTF; CDR3nt: TGCAGTGCCAGAGATGAGAGGAATTCTAACTATGGCTACACCTTC
abundance: NA; j_gene: TRBJ2-3; d_gene: NA; v_gene: TRBV6-4; CDR3aa: CASSDSRGEGADTQYF; CDR3nt: TGTGCCAGCAGTGACTCGAGGGGTGAGGGCGCAGATACGCAGTATTTT
abundance: many; j_gene: TRBJ1-5; d_gene: NA; v_gene: TRBV6-6; CDR3aa: CASRRGHNNQPQHF; CDR3nt: TGTGCCAGCAGAAGGGGACACAATAATCAGCCCCAGCATTTT
abundance: NA; j_gene: TRBJ1-5; d_gene: NA; v_gene: TRBV7-2; CDR3aa: CASSLIPDQPQHF; CDR3nt: TGTGCCAGCAGCTTAATCCCAGATCAGCCCCAGCATTTT
abundance: NA; j_gene: TRBJ1-2; d_gene: NA; v_gene: TRBV7-2; CDR3aa: CASSPAREGYGYTF; CDR3nt: TGTGCCAGCAGCCCCGCCAGGGAGGGATATGGCTACACCTTC
abundance: few; j_gene: TRBJ2-7; d_gene: TRBD1; v_gene: TRBV6-1; CDR3aa: CASRGTDSYEQYF; CDR3nt: TGTGCCAGCAGAGGGACAGACTCCTACGAGCAGTACTTC
abundance: many; j_gene: TRBJ1-1; d_gene: TRBD1; v_gene: TRBV6-5; CDR3aa: CASFTRTGGGFGTEAFF; CDR3nt: TGTGCCAGCTTTACCCGGACAGGGGGAGGTTTTGGCACTGAAGCTTTCTTT